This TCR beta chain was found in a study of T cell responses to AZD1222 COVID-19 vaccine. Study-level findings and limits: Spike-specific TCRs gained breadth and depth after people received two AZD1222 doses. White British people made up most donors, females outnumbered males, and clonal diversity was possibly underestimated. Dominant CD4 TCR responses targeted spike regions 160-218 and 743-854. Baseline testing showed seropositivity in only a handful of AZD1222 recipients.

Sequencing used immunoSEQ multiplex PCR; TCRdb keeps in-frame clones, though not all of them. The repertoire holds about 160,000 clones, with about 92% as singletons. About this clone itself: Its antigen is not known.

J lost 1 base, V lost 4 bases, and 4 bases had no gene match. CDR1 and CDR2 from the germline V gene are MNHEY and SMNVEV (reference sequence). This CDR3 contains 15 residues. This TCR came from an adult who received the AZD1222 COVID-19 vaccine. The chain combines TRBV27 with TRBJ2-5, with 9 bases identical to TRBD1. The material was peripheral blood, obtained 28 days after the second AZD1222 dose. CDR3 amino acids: CASSSPGQGQETQYF. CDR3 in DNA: TGTGCCAGCAGTTCCCCGGGACAGGGCCAAGAGACCCAGTACTTC.